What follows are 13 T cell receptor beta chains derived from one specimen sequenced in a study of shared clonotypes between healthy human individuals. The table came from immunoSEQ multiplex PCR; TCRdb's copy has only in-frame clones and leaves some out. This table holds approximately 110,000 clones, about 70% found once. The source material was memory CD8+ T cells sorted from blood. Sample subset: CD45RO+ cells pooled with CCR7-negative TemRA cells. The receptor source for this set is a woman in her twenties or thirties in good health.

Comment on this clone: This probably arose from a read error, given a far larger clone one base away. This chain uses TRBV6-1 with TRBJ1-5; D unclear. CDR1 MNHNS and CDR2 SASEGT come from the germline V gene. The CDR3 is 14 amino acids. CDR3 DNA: TGTGCCAGCAGTGAAGGGTGGGAAAATCAGTCCCAGCATTTT. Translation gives CASSEGWENQSQHF.

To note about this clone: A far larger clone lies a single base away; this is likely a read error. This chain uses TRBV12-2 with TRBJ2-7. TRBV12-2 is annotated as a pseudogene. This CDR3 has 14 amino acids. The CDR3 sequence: CASRFRDHLYEQYF. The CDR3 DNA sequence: TGTGCAAGTCGCTTCCGGGACCACCTCTACGAGCAGTACTTC.

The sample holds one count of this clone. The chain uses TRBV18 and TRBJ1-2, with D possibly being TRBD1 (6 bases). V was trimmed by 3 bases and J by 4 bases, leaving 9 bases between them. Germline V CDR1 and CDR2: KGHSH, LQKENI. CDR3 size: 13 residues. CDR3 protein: CASSPTGPYGYTF. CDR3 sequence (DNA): TGTGCCAGCTCACCGACAGGACCCTATGGCTACACCTTC.

The CDR3 protein is CASTGGNTGELFF. The CDR3 bases are TGTGCCAGTACAGGGGGCAACACCGGGGAGCTGTTTTTT. This chain joins TRBV6-6 and TRBJ2-2, with TRBD1 matching 9 bases. From germline, CDR1 is MNHNY and CDR2 SVGAGI (reference sequence). V gave up 9 bases and J gave up 2 bases; unmatched junction bases: 1. The CDR3 totals 13 residues.

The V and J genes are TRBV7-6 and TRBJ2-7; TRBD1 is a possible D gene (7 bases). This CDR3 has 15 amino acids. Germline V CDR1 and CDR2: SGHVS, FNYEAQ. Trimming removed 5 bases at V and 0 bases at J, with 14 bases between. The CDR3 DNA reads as TGTGCCAGCAGCCAAACCAGGGGGGTCTCCTACGAGCAGTACTTC. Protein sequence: CASSQTRGVSYEQYF.

The chain's CDR3 is CASRVHRELNTEAFF. CDR3 in DNA: TGCGCCAGCAGGGTCCACAGGGAATTGAACACTGAAGCTTTCTTT. The rearrangement uses TRBV5-1 and TRBJ1-1, with a possible D match to TRBD1 (6 bases). The V end was cut by 5 bases, the J end by 0 bases, with 14 bases between. CDR1 is SGHRS and CDR2 is YFSETQ in the germline V gene. CDR3 size: 15 residues.

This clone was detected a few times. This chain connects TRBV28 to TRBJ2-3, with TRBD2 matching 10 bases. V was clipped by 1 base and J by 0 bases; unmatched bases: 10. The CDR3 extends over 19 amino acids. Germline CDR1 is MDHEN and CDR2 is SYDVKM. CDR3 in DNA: TGTGCCAGCAGTTTATCTTCTTGGACTAGCGGATATAGCACAGATACGCAGTATTTT. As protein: CASSLSSWTSGYSTDTQYF.

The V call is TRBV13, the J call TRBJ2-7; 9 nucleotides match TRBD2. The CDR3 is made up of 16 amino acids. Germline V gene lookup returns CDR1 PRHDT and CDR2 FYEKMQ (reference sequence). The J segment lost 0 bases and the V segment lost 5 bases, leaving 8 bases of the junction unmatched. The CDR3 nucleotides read TGTGCCAGCAGCGGTTCTAGCGGGGCCAGCTCCTACGAGCAGTACTTC. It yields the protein CASSGSSGASSYEQYF.

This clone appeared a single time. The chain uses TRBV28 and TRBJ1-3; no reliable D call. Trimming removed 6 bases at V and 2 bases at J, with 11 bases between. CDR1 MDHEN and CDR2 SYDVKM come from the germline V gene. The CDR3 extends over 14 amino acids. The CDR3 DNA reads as TGTGCCAGCAGGACCCCGCAGGCTGGAAACACCATATATTTT. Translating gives CASRTPQAGNTIYF. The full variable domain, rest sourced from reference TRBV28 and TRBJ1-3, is DVKVTQSSRYLVKRTGEKVFLECVQDMDHENMFWYRQDPGLGLRLIYFSYDVKMKEKGDIPEGYSVSREKKERFSLILESASTNQTSMYLCASRTPQAGNTIYFGEGSWLTVV.

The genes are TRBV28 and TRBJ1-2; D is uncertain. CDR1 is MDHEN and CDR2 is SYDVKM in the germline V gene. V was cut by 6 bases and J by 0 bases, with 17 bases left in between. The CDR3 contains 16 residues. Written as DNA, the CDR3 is TGTGCCAGCAGGAACCGCGGGCTATTAGCTAACTATGGCTACACCTTC. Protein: CASRNRGLLANYGYTF.

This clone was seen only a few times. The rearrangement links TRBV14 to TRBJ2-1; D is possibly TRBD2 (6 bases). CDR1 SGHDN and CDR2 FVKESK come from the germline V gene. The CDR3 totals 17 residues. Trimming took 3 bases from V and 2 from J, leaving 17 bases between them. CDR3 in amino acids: CASSQRDSVFPYNEQFF. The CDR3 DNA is TGTGCCAGCAGCCAGCGGGATTCGGTATTTCCCTACAATGAGCAGTTCTTC.

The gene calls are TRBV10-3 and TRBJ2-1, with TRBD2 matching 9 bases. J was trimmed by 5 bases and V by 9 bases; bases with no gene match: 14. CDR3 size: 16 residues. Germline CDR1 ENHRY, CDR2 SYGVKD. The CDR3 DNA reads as TGTGCCATTTCCAAAGGGCGGGAGGGCGACCACAATGAGCAGTTCTTC. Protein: CAISKGREGDHNEQFF.

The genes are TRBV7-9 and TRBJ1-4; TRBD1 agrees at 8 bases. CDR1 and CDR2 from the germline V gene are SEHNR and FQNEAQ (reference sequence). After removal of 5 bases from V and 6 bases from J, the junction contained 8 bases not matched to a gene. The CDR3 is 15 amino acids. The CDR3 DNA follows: TGTGCCAGCAGCGATATGGAGGACAGGGATGAAAAACTGTTTTTT. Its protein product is CASSDMEDRDEKLFF.